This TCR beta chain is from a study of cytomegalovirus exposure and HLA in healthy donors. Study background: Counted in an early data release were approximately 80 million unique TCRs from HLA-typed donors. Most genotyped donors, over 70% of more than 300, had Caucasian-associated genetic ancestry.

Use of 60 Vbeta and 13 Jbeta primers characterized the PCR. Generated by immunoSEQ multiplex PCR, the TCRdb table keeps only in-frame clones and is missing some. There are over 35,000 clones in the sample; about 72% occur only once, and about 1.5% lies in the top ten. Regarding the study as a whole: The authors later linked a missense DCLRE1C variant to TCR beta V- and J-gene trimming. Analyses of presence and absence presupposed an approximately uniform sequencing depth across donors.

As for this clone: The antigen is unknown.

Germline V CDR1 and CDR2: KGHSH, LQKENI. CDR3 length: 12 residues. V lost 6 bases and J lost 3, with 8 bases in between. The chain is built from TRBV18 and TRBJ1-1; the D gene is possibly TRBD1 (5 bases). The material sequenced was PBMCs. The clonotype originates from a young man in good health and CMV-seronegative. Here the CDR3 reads CASSLRDTEAFF. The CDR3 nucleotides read TGTGCCAGCTCCCTCAGGGACACTGAAGCTTTCTTT. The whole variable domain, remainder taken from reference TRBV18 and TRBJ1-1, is NAGVMQNPRHLVRRRGQEARLRCSPMKGHSHVYWYRQLPEEGLKFMVYLQKENIIDESGMPKERFSAEFPKEGPSILRIQQVVRGDSAAYFCASSLRDTEAFFGQGTRLTVV.